This paragraph reports one TCR beta chain. CDR1 is SNHLY, CDR2 FYNNEI, per germline. The CDR3 runs to 16 residues. The V and J ends lost 4 bases and 3 bases respectively, with 18 bases between them. The sample comes from a study of T cell responses to AZD1222 COVID-19 vaccine. The assay was immunoSEQ multiplex PCR, and TCRdb's table has in-frame clones only and misses some. This sample yields approximately 130,000 clones, of which around 90% are seen a single time; 4.5% to 6.5% belongs to the top ten. The rearrangement links TRBV2 to TRBJ1-1; D possibly corresponds to TRBD1 (6 bases). This receptor was obtained from an adult who received the AZD1222 COVID-19 vaccine. This material consisted of peripheral blood, taken 28 days after the second AZD1222 dose. The CDR3 is CASSGNSWGGYTEAFF. The CDR3 coding sequence is TGTGCCAGCAGTGGGAATTCGTGGGGGGGCTACACTGAAGCTTTCTTT.